This T cell receptor (beta chain) was retrieved from a study of T-cell memory formation after mild COVID-19 (dated by TCRdb to the early 2020s). About the study as a whole: TCR sequence clusters from the two donors were largely donor specific. T-cell clones expanding and contracting after mild COVID-19 in a couple of donors were tracked by longitudinal TCRalpha and TCRbeta repertoire sequencing. Two young, previously healthy adult volunteers made up the cohort, one male and one female. Paper-wide results and their limitations: SARS-CoV-2 specificity of the second-wave clones peaking on day 37 was not confirmed. The detection of some responding clones in pre-infection memory suggests that pre-existing cross-reactive memory T cells joined the SARS-CoV-2 response. Contracting CD4+ clones appeared mostly in the CM and EM memory subsets, whereas CD8+ clones were enriched in EMRA. Clones contracting from day 15 to 85 had balanced CD4/CD8 phenotypes, while a second wave expanding from day 15 to 37 was biased towards CD4+. Only two mild cases were covered in the study, and larger cohorts including severe cases with pre-infection samples were considered necessary.

CDR1 and CDR2 are drawn from the germline V gene: SGHRS, YFSETQ. The CDR3 spans 15 residues, from the cysteine through the phenylalanine. Only the CDR3 DNA stays, 45 bases, in frame from base 1. V was cut back by 0 bases and J by 1 base, leaving a gap of 11 bases between them. This clonotype was picked up a small number of times. This receptor's antigen is unknown. No base quality values were provided; no much bigger clone lies one nucleotide off. The sample was run on an Illumina NovaSeq 6000. cDNA libraries for TCRalpha and TCRbeta were prepared by 5'RACE using constant-segment primers, with sample barcodes and unique molecular identifiers added. RNA was extracted from every sample with Trizol reagent. Amplification of the libraries took two PCR steps, and the second step added a second sample barcode plus Illumina TruSeq adapters. The libraries were sequenced on an Illumina NovaSeq using 2 x 150 bp paired-end reads. The original methods were these. The reads were demultiplexed and collapsed into UMI-guided consensus sequences using migec v1.2.7. Using mixcr v2.1.11, UMI consensuses were aligned to TRA and TRB V and J templates and then assembled into clonotypes. A clonotype was counted as expanded or contracted only if both edgeR and NoisET called the change significant, with noise models trained on biological replicates. For edgeR calls, the cutoffs were a false discovery rate-adjusted p below 0.01 and a log2 fold-change threshold of 1. As an exploratory analysis of dynamics, PCA with hierarchical clustering was applied to max-normalized trajectories of the 1000 most abundant clonotypes. The CD4 or CD8 phenotype of responding clones was assigned using the separately sequenced CD4+ and CD8+ repertoires. The public reads were quality trimmed at Q25 with fastp and then assembled into clones with MiXCR by TCRdb, keeping productive beta chains. Merged by CDR3 protein, the rows form single entries marked with the most common genes and DNA. V and J calls and clone size were set by TCRdb, not the authors. A total of around 420,000 distinct CDR3 sequences appear in this sample, 20% to 25% of them only once. The ten largest clones capture about 8.7% of the sample.

Ficoll-Paque density gradient centrifugation was used to isolate PBMCs. The receptor chain draws on TRBV5-1 and TRBJ2-7; a tentative D call is TRBD2 (6 bases match). The source of this sequence is an adult woman who had mild COVID-19 (a few samples of this study predate the infection). The sample titles of this study are shuffled in the database, so cell type and time point are left out; the donor was told from shared clones. The specimen was PBMCs or a T cell subset sorted from them (not recorded which). The CDR3 corresponds to CASSLGDSSSYEQYF. At the DNA level, the sequence is TGCGCCAGCAGCTTGGGGGACTCGTCATCCTACGAGCAGTACTTC.